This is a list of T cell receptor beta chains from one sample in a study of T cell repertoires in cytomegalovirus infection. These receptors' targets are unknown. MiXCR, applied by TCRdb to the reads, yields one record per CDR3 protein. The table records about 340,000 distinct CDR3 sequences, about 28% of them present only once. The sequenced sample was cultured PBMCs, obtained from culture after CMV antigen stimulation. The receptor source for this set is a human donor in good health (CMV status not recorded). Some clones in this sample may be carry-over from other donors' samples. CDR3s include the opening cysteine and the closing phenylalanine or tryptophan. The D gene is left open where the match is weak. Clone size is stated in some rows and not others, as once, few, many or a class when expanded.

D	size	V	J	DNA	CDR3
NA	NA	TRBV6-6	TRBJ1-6	TGTGCCAGCAGTTACGAGGGATACCTGGGGGCACCCCTCCACTTT	CASSYEGYLGAPLHF
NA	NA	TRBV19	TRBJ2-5	TGTGCCAGTAGTATCCAGCTAGCTGGGTGGGAGACCCAGTACTTC	CASSIQLAGWETQYF
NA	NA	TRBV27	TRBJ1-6	TGTGCCAGCAGTATCGGGCCGGCAGCCAATTCACCCCTCCACTTT	CASSIGPAANSPLHF
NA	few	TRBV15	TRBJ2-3	TGTGCCACCAGCAGAGATATGGGAGCAGGGTCGGATACGCAGTATTTT	CATSRDMGAGSDTQYF
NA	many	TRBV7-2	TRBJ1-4	TGTGCCAGCAGCTTAGCGGGGAGGGAAAATGAAAAACTGTTTTTT	CASSLAGRENEKLFF
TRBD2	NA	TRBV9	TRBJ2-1	TGTGCCAGCAGCCCTCGGACTAGCGGTATTAATGAGCAGTTCTTC	CASSPRTSGINEQFF
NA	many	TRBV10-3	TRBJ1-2	TGTGCCATCAGTGAGTCGGGCCGGTCCGGGACGGCATCTAGCCACACCTTC	CAISESGRSGTASSHTF
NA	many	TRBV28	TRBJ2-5	TGTGCCAGCAGTTCCAGGGATTTCGAGACCCAGTACTTC	CASSSRDFETQYF
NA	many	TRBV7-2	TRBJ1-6	TGTGCCAGCAGCTTAACTACAATTAATTCACCCCTCCACTTT	CASSLTTINSPLHF
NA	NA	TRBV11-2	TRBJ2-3	TGTGCCAGCAGCAGACTAGAGGGCACAGATACGCAGTATTTT	CASSRLEGTDTQYF
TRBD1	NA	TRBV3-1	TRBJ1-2	TGTGCCAGCAGCCAAGTGGGACAGGGATTCTACACCTTC	CASSQVGQGFYTF
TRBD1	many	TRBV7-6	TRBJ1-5	TGTGCCAGCAGCCCGGACAGGACGTCCTGCTATAGCAATCAGCCCCAGCATTTT	CASSPDRTSCYSNQPQHF
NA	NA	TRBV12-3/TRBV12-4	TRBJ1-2	TGTGCCAGCAGTTTAATGGGGGGGCCGCGAAACGGCTACACCTTC	CASSLMGGPRNGYTF
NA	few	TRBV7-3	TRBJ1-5	TGTGCCAGCAGCCGGGACAAGGGGCAGCCCCAGCATTTT	CASSRDKGQPQHF
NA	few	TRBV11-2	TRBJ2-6	TGTGCCAGCAGCTTTTGGGACTCTGGGGCCAACGTCCTGACTTTC	CASSFWDSGANVLTF
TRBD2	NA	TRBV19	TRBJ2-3	TGTGCCAGTATCGGCCAACGAGCGGGAGCTGCAGATACGCAGTATTTT	CASIGQRAGAADTQYF
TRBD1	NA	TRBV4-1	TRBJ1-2	TGCGCCAGCAGCCAAGATGGGACAGGGGGCTTCTATGGCTACACCTTC	CASSQDGTGGFYGYTF
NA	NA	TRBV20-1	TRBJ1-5	TGCAGTGCTACCCCGGGAACCCAGCCCCAGCATTTT	CSATPGTQPQHF
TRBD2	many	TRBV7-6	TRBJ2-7	TGTGCCAGCAGCTTAGCGCGGTTGCTAGCGGGAGGGCCCGTCCACGAGCAGTACTTC	CASSLARLLAGGPVHEQYF
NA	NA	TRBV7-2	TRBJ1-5	TGTGCCAGCAGCACGGGGTTCAGTAGCAATCAGCCCCAGCATTTT	CASSTGFSSNQPQHF
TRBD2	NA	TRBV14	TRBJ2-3	TGTGCCAGCAGCCAAGTGGAACTAGCGAGCACAGATACGCAGTATTTT	CASSQVELASTDTQYF
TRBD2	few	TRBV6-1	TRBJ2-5	TGTGCCAGCAGTGAAAGGGAGACTAGCGGGGGGGAGACCCAGTACTTC	CASSERETSGGETQYF
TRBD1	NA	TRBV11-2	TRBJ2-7	TGTGCCAGCAGCTTAGATCAGGTACAGGGGGCCTACGAGCAGTACTTC	CASSLDQVQGAYEQYF
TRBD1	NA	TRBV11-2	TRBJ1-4	TGTGCCAGCAGCTCCCACAGGGGTCGTGAAAAACTGTTTTTT	CASSSHRGREKLFF
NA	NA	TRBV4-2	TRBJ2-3	TGTGCCAGCAGCCCGACTGCACTTACTAGCACAGATACGCAGTATTTT	CASSPTALTSTDTQYF
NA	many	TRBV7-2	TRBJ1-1	TGTGCCAGCAGCTTATCAAACGTCGAAGCTTTCTTT	CASSLSNVEAFF
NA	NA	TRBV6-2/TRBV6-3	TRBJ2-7	TGTGCCAGCAGCCCATGGGGTACGCGGGGCGCAACCTACGAGCAGTACTTC	CASSPWGTRGATYEQYF
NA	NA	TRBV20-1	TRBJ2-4	TGCAGTGCCCTTCCCGGGGGCGAACTAGCCAAAAACATTCAGTACTTC	CSALPGGELAKNIQYF
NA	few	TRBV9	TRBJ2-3	TGTGCCAGCAGCAATCCGAGAGGGGGGGGGCTCAAAGATACGCAGTATTTT	CASSNPRGGGLKDTQYF
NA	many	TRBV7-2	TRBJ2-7	TGTGCCAGCAGCTTAGCCCCCGCAGTACCCCAGTACTTC	CASSLAPAVPQYF
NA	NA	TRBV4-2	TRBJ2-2	TGTGCCAGCAGCCAAGATCGGTACGGGGAGCTGTTTTTT	CASSQDRYGELFF
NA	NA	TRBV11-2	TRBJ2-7	TGTGCCAGCAGCTTAGATAACCCTTACGAGCAGTACTTC	CASSLDNPYEQYF
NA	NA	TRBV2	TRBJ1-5	TGTGCCAGCAGTGAAGTAAGGGACAAAATCACACGCAATCAGCCCCAGCATTTT	CASSEVRDKITRNQPQHF
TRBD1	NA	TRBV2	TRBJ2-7	TGTGCCAGCAGTGAGCGGACAGGGAACCACGAGCAGTACTTC	CASSERTGNHEQYF
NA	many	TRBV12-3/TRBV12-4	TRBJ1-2	TGTGCCAGCAGTTTAATCAGGAGCTATGGCTACACCTTC	CASSLIRSYGYTF
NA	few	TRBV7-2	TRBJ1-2	TGTGCCAGCAGCTTACACGACTATGGCTACACCTTC	CASSLHDYGYTF
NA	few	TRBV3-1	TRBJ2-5	TGTGCCAGCAGCCGTACTCCGGGACTCTGGGAGACCCAGTACTTC	CASSRTPGLWETQYF
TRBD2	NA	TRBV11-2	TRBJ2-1	TGTGCCAGCAGCTTAGGAGCGGGAAAGTCTTACAATGAGCAGTTCTTC	CASSLGAGKSYNEQFF
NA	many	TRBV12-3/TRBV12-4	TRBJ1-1	TGTGCCAGCAGCACGACAGGGAACACTGAAGCTTTCTTT	CASSTTGNTEAFF
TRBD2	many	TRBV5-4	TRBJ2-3	TGTGCCAGCAGCTGGAGCGGGGGGGCAGATACGCAGTATTTT	CASSWSGGADTQYF
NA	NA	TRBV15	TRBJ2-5	TGTGCCACCAGCAGAGATTCGGGGACCTTCCAAGAGACCCAGTACTTC	CATSRDSGTFQETQYF
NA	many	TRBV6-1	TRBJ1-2	TGTGCCAGCAGGGACCCAGCTAACTATGGCTACACCTTC	CASRDPANYGYTF
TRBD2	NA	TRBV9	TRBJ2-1	TGTGCCAGCAGCGTAGAGTCAAGCGGGAGAGATGAGCAGTTCTTC	CASSVESSGRDEQFF
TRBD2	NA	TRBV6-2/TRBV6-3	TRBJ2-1	TGTGCCAGCAGACCAAGGACTAGCCCCTCAGATGAGCAGTTCTTC	CASRPRTSPSDEQFF
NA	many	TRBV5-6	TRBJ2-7	TGTGCCAGCAGCTCCCCCTCAGGGGCTCGGGAACAGCAGTACTTC	CASSSPSGAREQQYF
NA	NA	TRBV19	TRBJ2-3	TGTGCCAGTAGTATACTGGGATTAGATACGCAGTATTTT	CASSILGLDTQYF
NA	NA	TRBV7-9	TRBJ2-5	TGTGCCAGCAGCTGGGCTAGCCGCCAAGAGACCCAGTACTTC	CASSWASRQETQYF
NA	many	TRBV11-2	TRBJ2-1	TGTGCCAGCAGCTTAGCCCTATTAGCCTCTGAGCAGTTCTTC	CASSLALLASEQFF
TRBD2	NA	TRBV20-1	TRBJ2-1	TGCAGTGCTAGAGGTCTAGGGAGGGCCTACAATGAGCAGTTCTTC	CSARGLGRAYNEQFF
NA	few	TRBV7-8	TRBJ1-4	TGTGCCAGCAGCTTCAGGGCGGGGAATGAAAAACTGTTTTTT	CASSFRAGNEKLFF
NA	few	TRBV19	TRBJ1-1	TGTGCCAGTAGTATGGGCAGGAACACTGAAGCTTTCTTT	CASSMGRNTEAFF
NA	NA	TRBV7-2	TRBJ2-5	TGTGCCAGCAGCTTAGCGGGGCTTGCACAAGAGACCCAGTACTTC	CASSLAGLAQETQYF
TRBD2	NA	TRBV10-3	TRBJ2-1	TGTGCCATCACCGGAGCGGGAGTCAAGAACAATGAGCAGTTCTTC	CAITGAGVKNNEQFF
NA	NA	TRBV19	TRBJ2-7	TGTGCCAGTAGTACAACAGGAATCGAGCAGTACTTC	CASSTTGIEQYF
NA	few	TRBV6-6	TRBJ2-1	TGTGCCAGCAGTTACCTCCGAGCCGAGAGCTCCTACAATGAGCAGTTCTTC	CASSYLRAESSYNEQFF